The 24 T cell receptor beta chains listed next were all sequenced from one sample in a study of circulating CD8 cells and anti-PD-1 response in melanoma. Using approximately 15 ng of total RNA, TCR libraries were made with the QIAseq Immune Repertoire TCR panel. MiXCR, applied by TCRdb to the reads, yields one record per CDR3 protein. The sample has some 400 distinct CDR3 sequences, 9.5% to 12% seen once. From live CD3+CD8+TCRalphabeta+ cells, four PD-1 and/or TIGIT subsets were sorted. Sequenced here: CD8+ T cells from PBMCs, sampled at baseline or after one month of anti-PD-1 therapy (not recorded which). The receptors here all came from a human donor with melanoma.

J is TRBJ2-3 and V is TRBV7-3; D gene uncertain. V was cut by 2 bases and J by 2 bases, with 11 bases left in between. From germline, CDR1 is SGHTA and CDR2 FQGTGA. This CDR3 contains 15 residues. The CDR3 protein is CASSLAYTNTDTQYF. CDR3 nucleotide sequence: TGTGCCAGCAGCTTAGCATACACGAACACAGATACGCAGTATTTT. Based on the CDR3 plus reference TRBV7-3 and TRBJ2-3, the full variable domain is GAGVSQTPSNKVTEKGKYVELRCDPISGHTALYWYRQSLGQGPEFLIYFQGTGAADDSGLPNDRFFAVRPEGSVSTLKIQRTERGDSAVYLCASSLAYTNTDTQYFGPGTRLTVL.

Concerning this clonotype itself: Here the CDR3 omits its conserved ending phenylalanine or tryptophan, so a read error is the likely source. The chain combines TRBV27 with TRBJ2-7; D possibly corresponds to TRBD1 (6 bases). Germline values: CDR1 MNHEY, CDR2 SMNVEV (reference sequence). Trimming took off 4 bases at V and 3 bases at J, with 7 bases between the two ends. The CDR3 has 12 residues. The chain's CDR3 is CASSSRGYEQYL. The CDR3 DNA reads TGTGCCAGCAGTTCCAGGGGCTACGAGCAGTACCTC.

CDR3 amino acids: CSVGATHAGEVHNEQFF. In DNA, the CDR3 is TGCAGCGTTGGGGCTACACATGCGGGAGAGGTCCACAATGAGCAGTTCTTC. The V gene is TRBV29-1, the J gene TRBJ2-1; TRBD2 matches 7 bases. The germline V gene encodes CDR1 SQVTM and CDR2 ANQGSEA. The CDR3 covers 17 residues. V lost 4 bases and J lost 5; bases outside the gene matches: 17.

This clonotype was counted between two and nine times. The CDR3 reads CASSRGEQFF. Written as DNA, the CDR3 is TGTGCCAGTAGTAGGGGTGAGCAGTTCTTC. J is TRBJ2-1 and V is TRBV19; no firm D call. The CDR3 length is 10 residues. The V and J ends lost 4 bases and 9 bases respectively, with 4 bases between them. Germline V CDR1 and CDR2: LNHDA, SQIVND (reference sequence).

This clonotype was counted a few times. The chain links TRBV12-5 to TRBJ2-1; unclear D gene. This CDR3 spans 15 amino acids. From germline, CDR1 is LGHNT and CDR2 FRNRAP. V dropped 3 bases and J dropped 4 bases, with 13 bases sitting between them. The CDR3 spells CASGFSFEIYNEQFF. CDR3 coding DNA: TGTGCTAGTGGTTTTTCCTTTGAAATTTACAATGAGCAGTTCTTC.

A remark on this clonotype: Without the conserved terminal phenylalanine or tryptophan, this CDR3 likely stems from a read error. The CDR3 is CASSPLAGPDTQYL. The CDR3 DNA reads as TGCGCCAGCAGCCCACTAGCGGGACCGGATACGCAGTATCTT. The rearrangement links TRBV4-1 to TRBJ2-3, with 10 bases identical to TRBD2. Germline-derived CDR1 and CDR2 are MGHRA and YSYEKL. The CDR3 contains 14 residues. Trimming cost V 4 bases and J 6 bases; bases outside gene matches: 4.

This clonotype rates as medium-sized (0.01 to 0.1%). The V gene is TRBV29-1, the J gene TRBJ2-2; 8 nucleotides align to TRBD2. V dropped 5 bases and J dropped 4; count of bases not matched to a gene: 9. This CDR3 has 15 amino acids. Germline assignment: CDR1 SQVTM and CDR2 ANQGSEA. The CDR3 bases are TGCAGCGTTCCCGGGGTCGGGAGGGCCACCGGGGAGCTGTTTTTT. Its translation: CSVPGVGRATGELFF.

This clonotype is labeled as medium-sized. The genes are TRBV12-3 or TRBV12-4 and TRBJ2-3, with D unclear. V lost 2 bases, J lost 2 bases, and 17 bases lay in between. This CDR3 is 17 amino acids long. CDR3 nucleotide sequence: TGTGCCAGCAGTTTATACTCCAGGCAGGCTACCACAGATACGCAGTATTTT. This codes for CASSLYSRQATTDTQYF.

This clonotype is labeled as medium-sized. The chain employs TRBV10-3 and TRBJ2-1, with TRBD1 as a possible D gene (5 bases). Trimming took 3 bases from V and 1 from J, leaving 7 bases between them. CDR1 and CDR2 (germline): ENHRY, SYGVKD. This CDR3 is 14 amino acids long. The CDR3 reads CAISDRASYNEQFF. For the CDR3, the DNA is TGTGCCATCAGTGACAGGGCATCCTACAATGAGCAGTTCTTC.

By its share, this clonotype is large (0.1 to 1%). J is TRBJ1-5 and V is TRBV19; no definite D call. The V end lost 2 bases, the J end lost 0 bases, and 5 bases lay between the germline ends. The CDR3 spans 14 residues. CDR1 and CDR2 from the germline V gene are LNHDA and SQIVND (reference sequence). DNA of the CDR3: TGTGCCAGTAGTATACTCGATAGCAATCAGCCCCAGCATTTT. Protein sequence: CASSILDSNQPQHF.

This clonotype is deemed medium-sized. The chain joins TRBV7-3 to TRBJ1-1; perhaps TRBD1 as D (6 bases). In germline, CDR1 is SGHTA, CDR2 FQGTGA. This CDR3 comprises 14 residues. V dropped 5 bases and J dropped 2 bases, with 12 bases sitting between them. Here the CDR3 reads CASSRTGHNTEAFF. CDR3 nucleotide sequence: TGTGCCAGCAGCCGTACGGGACATAACACTGAAGCTTTCTTT.

This rearrangement joins TRBV19 to TRBJ2-1; D is unclear. The V gene's germline CDR1 is LNHDA and CDR2 SQIVND (reference sequence). The V and J ends lost 1 base and 5 bases respectively, with 6 bases between them. This CDR3 contains 13 residues. CDR3 DNA: TGTGCCAGTAGTATAGTGCAGAACAATGAGCAGTTCTTC. Its protein product is CASSIVQNNEQFF.

As to this clonotype: A much larger clone differs by one base, so this may be a read error. The chain combines TRBV5-4 with TRBJ2-3, with a tentative D call TRBD1 (5 bases). The CDR3 is 16 residues long. In germline, CDR1 is SGHNT, CDR2 YYREEE (reference sequence). The CDR3 is CASSPLFGREPDRQYF. The DNA for the CDR3 is TGTGCCAGCAGCCCCTTATTCGGCAGGGAACCAGATAGGCAGTATTTT.

This clonotype is classed as medium-sized. The chain uses TRBV27 and TRBJ1-5; D not resolved. CDR1 is MNHEY and CDR2 is SMNVEV in the germline V gene (reference sequence). Trimming left V 3 bases short and J 2 bases short, with 11 bases between. The CDR3 spans 15 residues. CDR3 coding DNA: TGTGCCAGCAGTTTTCGGGGTACCGGCAATCAGCCCCAGCATTTT. Its protein product is CASSFRGTGNQPQHF.

This clonotype is medium-sized (0.01 to 0.1%) within its sample. In DNA form, the CDR3 reads TGTGCCAGTAGTATACTCCAGGGCCCAGATACGCAGTATTTT. Protein product: CASSILQGPDTQYF. The chain couples TRBV19 to TRBJ2-3; the D gene is possibly TRBD1 (5 bases). Germline V lookup: CDR1 LNHDA, CDR2 SQIVND (reference sequence). V was cut by 2 bases and J by 4 bases, with 10 bases left in between. CDR3 length: 14 residues.

This clonotype is large by share. J is TRBJ2-2 and V is TRBV28; D remains unclear. The CDR3 covers 16 residues. V was shortened by 3 bases and J by 1 base, with 12 bases between the two germline ends. Germline CDR1 MDHEN, CDR2 SYDVKM. CDR3 region: CASSFLGQMNTGELFF. In nucleotides, the CDR3 is TGTGCCAGCAGTTTCCTAGGGCAGATGAACACCGGGGAGCTGTTTTTT.

Worth noting for this clonotype: This may stem from a read error, because a much larger clone lies one nucleotide away. The chain recombines TRBV28 with TRBJ2-7; TRBD1 matches 8 bases. The CDR3 length is 14 residues. J lost 9 bases, V lost 5 bases, and 12 bases had no gene match. Germline V CDR1 and CDR2: MDHEN, SYDVKM. The CDR3 DNA is TGTGCCAGCAGTGATGGACAGGGCCCCTTTGGGCAGTACTTC. This translates into CASSDGQGPFGQYF.

This clonotype is categorized as large. This chain uses TRBV7-9 with TRBJ1-2; D is undetermined. This CDR3 contains 14 residues. Trimming cost V 5 bases and J 4 bases, with 14 bases left between them. Germline CDR1 is SEHNR and CDR2 is FQNEAQ (reference sequence). The CDR3, as DNA: TGTGCCAGCAGCATGGGAGTCCCCGGCTATGGCTACACCTTC. Its translation is CASSMGVPGYGYTF.

This clonotype turned up a few times. CDR3 DNA sequence: TGTGCCACCAGTGATTTGGGGACAGGGGTGAATAATGAGCAGTTCTTC. Protein product: CATSDLGTGVNNEQFF. The J gene is TRBJ2-1, the V gene TRBV24-1; 10 nucleotides agree with TRBD1. The trim removed 0 bases at V and 7 bases at J, leaving 5 bases unmatched. Germline V gene sequence: CDR1 KGHDR, CDR2 SFDVKD. This CDR3 contains 16 residues.

This clonotype is labeled medium-sized. This chain links TRBV6-5 with TRBJ2-7, with 8 bases aligning to TRBD2. The ends lost 0 bases at V and 3 bases at J; junction bases unmatched: 4. Germline loops: CDR1 MNHEY, CDR2 SVGAGI. The CDR3 is 15 amino acids. CDR3 region: CASSYSLTSGYEQYF. The CDR3 DNA reads as TGTGCCAGCAGTTACTCCCTTACTAGCGGCTACGAGCAGTACTTC.

By proportion, this clonotype is large. This chain links TRBV5-4 with TRBJ1-1; D ambiguous. The germline V gene encodes CDR1 SGHNT and CDR2 YYREEE (reference sequence). The CDR3 loop spans 12 amino acids. Trimming shortened V by 4 bases and J by 3 bases, and 7 bases separated the two germline ends. CDR3 loop: CASSSSHTEAFF. The CDR3 nucleotides read TGTGCCAGCAGCAGCAGCCACACTGAAGCTTTCTTT.

By frequency in the sample, this clonotype is large (0.1 to 1%). The V and J genes are TRBV21-1 and TRBJ2-5; the table names TRBD1, a call not compared with the DNA. TRBV21-1 is annotated as a pseudogene. This CDR3 is 19 amino acids long. The CDR3 nucleotides read TGTGCCAGCAGCAAGTTGGGATATCTCCGTCCCAGGGGTGGGCAGACCCAGTACTTC. Encoded protein: CASSKLGYLRPRGGQTQYF.

This clonotype is judged large. This chain links TRBV4-2 with TRBJ2-3, with D uncertain. Germline values: CDR1 LGHNA, CDR2 YNFKEQ. The CDR3 runs 15 residues. V dropped 2 bases and J dropped 2 bases, with 11 bases sitting between them. The CDR3 coding sequence is TGTGCCAGCAGCCAACTAGAGCCCCTCACAGATACGCAGTATTTT. The encoded protein is CASSQLEPLTDTQYF.

This clonotype counts as large (0.1 to 1%). This sequence joins TRBV28 and TRBJ2-7; 7 bases are a match to TRBD1. This CDR3 spans 15 amino acids. CDR1 MDHEN and CDR2 SYDVKM come from the germline V gene. With 4 bases clipped from V and 1 base from J, the junction kept 7 bases outside the gene matches. The CDR3 DNA reads as TGTGCCAGCAGTTCCTCCGGGACAGCTTCCTACGAGCAGTACTTC. As protein: CASSSSGTASYEQYF.